The next 7 T cell receptor beta chains were all read from a single sample in a study of OX40 agonist ivuxolimab in advanced cancers. TCRdb's table, derived via immunoSEQ multiplex PCR, lists solely in-frame clones and lacks some. The sample consists of about 48,000 clones, approximately 84% of them appearing once. This material consisted of CD4+ or CD8+ T cells sorted from blood, taken in a trial of the OX40 agonist ivuxolimab. Every receptor here comes from an adult with an advanced solid tumor such as melanoma, head and neck, liver or kidney cancer.

The CDR3 here is CASSQTGWGETQYF. CDR3 DNA sequence: TGTGCCAGCAGTCAAACAGGGTGGGGGGAGACCCAGTACTTC. This sequence joins TRBV27 and TRBJ2-5, with a possible D match to TRBD1 (6 bases). The germline V gene has CDR1 MNHEY and CDR2 SMNVEV (reference sequence). Trimming took off 5 bases at V and 5 bases at J, with 15 bases between the two ends. This CDR3 region has 14 residues.

J is TRBJ2-3 and V is TRBV4-2; 10 bases are a match to TRBD2. This CDR3 spans 15 amino acids. The germline CDR1 and CDR2 sequences are LGHNA and YNFKEQ. Losses at the gene ends were 1 base for V and 5 bases for J; bases not matched to a gene: 3. CDR3 protein: CASSQGAGGEDTQYF. The CDR3 DNA reads as TGTGCCAGCAGCCAAGGAGCGGGAGGGGAAGATACGCAGTATTTT.

Concerning this clone itself: Other DNA sequences in this specimen translate into the identical CDR3. This chain links TRBV18 with TRBJ2-5; the D is unclear. V was pared by 3 bases and J by 2 bases, with 7 bases between. CDR3 length equals 13 residues. From germline, CDR1 is KGHSH and CDR2 LQKENI. For the CDR3, the DNA is TGTGCCAGCTCACCGGACCGGCAAGAGACCCAGTACTTC. The encoded protein is CASSPDRQETQYF.

This chain joins TRBV7-2 and TRBJ1-5; D not certain. CDR1 is SGHTA and CDR2 is FQGNSA in the germline V gene. Trimming stripped 0 bases from V and 7 bases from J, with 7 bases between. CDR3 size: 13 residues. This CDR3 reads CASSLAGKQPQHF. Here the CDR3 DNA reads TGTGCCAGCAGCTTAGCTGGGAAGCAGCCCCAGCATTTT.

The chain uses TRBV19 and TRBJ2-5, with D possibly TRBD2 on 6 matching bases. Germline lookup yields CDR1 LNHDA and CDR2 SQIVND (reference sequence). There are 14 residues in the CDR3. Trimming took 4 bases from V and 3 from J, leaving 12 bases between them. The CDR3 sequence is CASSTGLIKETQYF. CDR3 DNA: TGTGCCAGTAGTACCGGACTAATTAAAGAGACCCAGTACTTC.

The chain combines TRBV4-1 with TRBJ2-3; no reliable D call. The CDR3 extends over 14 amino acids. Germline-derived CDR1 and CDR2 are MGHRA and YSYEKL. The ends were cut back, 0 bases at V and 11 bases at J, with 15 bases in the middle. The CDR3 bases are TGCGCCAGCAGCCAAGAGCTAGGAACATTGGGGCAGTATTTT. It is translated as CASSQELGTLGQYF.

The J gene is TRBJ2-1, the V gene TRBV5-6; tentative D call: TRBD2 (6 bases). Germline CDR1 SGHDT, CDR2 YYEEEE. V gave up 0 bases and J gave up 2 bases, with 9 bases separating them. The CDR3 is 15 amino acids. The CDR3 nucleotides read TGTGCCAGCAGCTTGGACCAGCGGGCCTACAATGAGCAGTTCTTC. The encoded protein is CASSLDQRAYNEQFF.